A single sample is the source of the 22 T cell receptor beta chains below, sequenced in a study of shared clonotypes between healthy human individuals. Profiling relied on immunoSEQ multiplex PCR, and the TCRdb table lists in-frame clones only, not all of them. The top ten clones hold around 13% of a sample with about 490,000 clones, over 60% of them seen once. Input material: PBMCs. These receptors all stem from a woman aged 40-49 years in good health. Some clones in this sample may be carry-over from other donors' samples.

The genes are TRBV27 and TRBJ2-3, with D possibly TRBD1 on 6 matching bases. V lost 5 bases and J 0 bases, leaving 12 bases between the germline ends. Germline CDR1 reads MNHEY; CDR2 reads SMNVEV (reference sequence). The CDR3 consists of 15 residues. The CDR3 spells CASSTGTPSTDTQYF. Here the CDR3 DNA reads TGTGCCAGCAGTACCGGGACACCTAGCACAGATACGCAGTATTTT.

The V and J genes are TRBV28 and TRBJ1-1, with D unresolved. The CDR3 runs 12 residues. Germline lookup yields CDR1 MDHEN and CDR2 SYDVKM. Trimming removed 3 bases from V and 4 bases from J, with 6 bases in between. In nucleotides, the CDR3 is TGTGCCAGCAGTTTGTTTTCCACTGAAGCTTTCTTT. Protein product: CASSLFSTEAFF.

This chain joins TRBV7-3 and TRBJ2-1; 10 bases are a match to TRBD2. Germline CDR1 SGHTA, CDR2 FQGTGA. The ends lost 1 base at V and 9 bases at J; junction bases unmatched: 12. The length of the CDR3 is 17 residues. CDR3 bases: TGTGCCAGCAGCTTAAACCCTCGATCTAGCGGGAGTGGTGAGCAGTTCTTC. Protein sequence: CASSLNPRSSGSGEQFF.

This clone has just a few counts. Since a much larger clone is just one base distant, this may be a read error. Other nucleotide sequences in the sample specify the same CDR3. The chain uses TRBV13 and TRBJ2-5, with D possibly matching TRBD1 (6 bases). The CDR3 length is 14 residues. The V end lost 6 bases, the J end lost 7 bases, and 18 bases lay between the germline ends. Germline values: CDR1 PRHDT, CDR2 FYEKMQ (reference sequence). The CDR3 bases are TGTGCCAGCAGTGTAGGCTACGCGACAGGGACCCAGTACTTC. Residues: CASSVGYATGTQYF. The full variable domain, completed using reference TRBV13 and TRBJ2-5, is AAGVIQSPRHLIKEKRETATLKCYPIPRHDTVYWYQQGPGQDPQFLISFYEKMQSDKGSIPDRFSAQQFSDYHSELNMSSLELGDSALYFCASSVGYATGTQYFGPGTRLLVL.

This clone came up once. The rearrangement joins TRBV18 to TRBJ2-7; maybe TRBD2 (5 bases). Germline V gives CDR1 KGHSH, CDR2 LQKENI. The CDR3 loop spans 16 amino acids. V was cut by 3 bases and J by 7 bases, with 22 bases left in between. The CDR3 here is CASSPLARLSPGEQYF. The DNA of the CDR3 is TGTGCCAGCTCACCTTTGGCCCGTCTGTCCCCGGGGGAGCAGTACTTC.

In DNA, the CDR3 is TGCGCCAGCAGCCAACAGGGCCTCTCTGGAAACACCATATATTTT. It is translated as CASSQQGLSGNTIYF. The chain is built from TRBV4-1 and TRBJ1-3, with D tentatively TRBD1 (5 bases). The CDR3 covers 15 residues. The V end was cut by 2 bases, the J end by 0 bases, with 8 bases between. The germline CDR1 and CDR2 sequences are MGHRA and YSYEKL.

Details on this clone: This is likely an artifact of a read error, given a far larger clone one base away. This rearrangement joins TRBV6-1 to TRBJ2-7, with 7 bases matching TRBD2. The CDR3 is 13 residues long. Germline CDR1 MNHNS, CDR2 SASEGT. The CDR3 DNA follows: TGTGCCACCCTTAACGGGAGGCCATGCGAGCAGCACTTC. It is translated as CATLNGRPCEQHF.

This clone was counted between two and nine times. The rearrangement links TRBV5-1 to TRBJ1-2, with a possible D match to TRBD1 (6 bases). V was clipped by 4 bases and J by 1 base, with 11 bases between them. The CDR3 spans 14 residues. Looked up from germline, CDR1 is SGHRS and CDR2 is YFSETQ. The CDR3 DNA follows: TGCGCCAGCAGCCAAAGGACAGATAACTATGGCTACACCTTC. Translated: CASSQRTDNYGYTF.

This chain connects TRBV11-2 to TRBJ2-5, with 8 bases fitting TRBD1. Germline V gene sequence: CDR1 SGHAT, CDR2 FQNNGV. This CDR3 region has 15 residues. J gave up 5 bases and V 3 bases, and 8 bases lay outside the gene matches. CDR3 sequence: CASSFLQGARETQYF. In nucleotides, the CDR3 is TGTGCCAGCAGCTTCTTGCAGGGGGCACGTGAGACCCAGTACTTC.

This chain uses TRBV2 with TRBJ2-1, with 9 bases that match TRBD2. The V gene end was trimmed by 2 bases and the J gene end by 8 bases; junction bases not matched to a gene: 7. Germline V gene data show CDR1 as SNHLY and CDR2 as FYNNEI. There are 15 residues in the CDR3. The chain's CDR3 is CASSEILAGIDEQFF. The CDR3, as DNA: TGTGCCAGCAGTGAAATTCTAGCGGGAATCGATGAGCAGTTCTTC.

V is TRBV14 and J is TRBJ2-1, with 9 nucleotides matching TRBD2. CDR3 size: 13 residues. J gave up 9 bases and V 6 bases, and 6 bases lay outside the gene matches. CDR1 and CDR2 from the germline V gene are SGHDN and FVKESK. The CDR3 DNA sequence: TGTGCCAGCAGTTATAGCGGGAGTATTGAGCAGTTCTTC. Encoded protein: CASSYSGSIEQFF.

The CDR3 reads CASSSPTSAPDTQYF. CDR3 DNA sequence: TGTGCCAGCAGCTCGCCGACTAGCGCTCCAGATACGCAGTATTTT. The chain is built from TRBV13 and TRBJ2-3; 8 positions agree with TRBD2. In germline, CDR1 is PRHDT, CDR2 FYEKMQ (reference sequence). Losses at the gene ends were 4 bases for V and 4 bases for J; bases not matched to a gene: 7. This CDR3 spans 15 amino acids.

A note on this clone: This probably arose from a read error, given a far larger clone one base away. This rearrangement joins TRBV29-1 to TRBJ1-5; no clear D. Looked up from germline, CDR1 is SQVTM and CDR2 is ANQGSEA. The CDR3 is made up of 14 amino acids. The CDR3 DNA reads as TGCAGCGTTGGAGAGCAATATAGCAGTCAGCCCCAGCATTTT. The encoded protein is CSVGEQYSSQPQHF. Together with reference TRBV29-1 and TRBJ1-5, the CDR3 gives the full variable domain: SAVISQKPSRDICQRGTSLTIQCQVDSQVTMMFWYRQQPGQSLTLIATANQGSEATYESGFVIDKFPISRPNLTFSTLTVSNMSPEDSSIYLCSVGEQYSSQPQHFGDGTRLSIL.

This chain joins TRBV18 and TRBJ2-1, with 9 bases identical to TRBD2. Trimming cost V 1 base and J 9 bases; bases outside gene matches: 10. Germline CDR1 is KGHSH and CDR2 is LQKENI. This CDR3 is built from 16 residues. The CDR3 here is CASSPLVAGGPGEQFF. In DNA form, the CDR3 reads TGTGCCAGCTCACCACTGGTTGCGGGAGGGCCCGGTGAGCAGTTCTTC.

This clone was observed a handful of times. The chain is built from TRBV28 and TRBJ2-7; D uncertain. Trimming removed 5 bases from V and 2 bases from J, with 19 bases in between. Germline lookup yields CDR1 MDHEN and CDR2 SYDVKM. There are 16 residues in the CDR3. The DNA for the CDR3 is TGTGCCAGCAGTAACCTCCGGATTATTACGACCTACGAGCAGTACTTC. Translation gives CASSNLRIITTYEQYF. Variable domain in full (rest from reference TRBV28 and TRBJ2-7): DVKVTQSSRYLVKRTGEKVFLECVQDMDHENMFWYRQDPGLGLRLIYFSYDVKMKEKGDIPEGYSVSREKKERFSLILESASTNQTSMYLCASSNLRIITTYEQYFGPGTRLTVT.

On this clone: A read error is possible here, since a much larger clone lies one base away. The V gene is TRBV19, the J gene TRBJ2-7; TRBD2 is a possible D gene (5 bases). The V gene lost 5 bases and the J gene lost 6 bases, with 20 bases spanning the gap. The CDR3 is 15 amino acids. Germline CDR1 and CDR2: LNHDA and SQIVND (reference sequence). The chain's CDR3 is CASSLPLARRREQYF. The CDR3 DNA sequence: TGTGCCAGTAGTTTACCCCTAGCTCGGAGGCGCGAGCAGTACTTC.

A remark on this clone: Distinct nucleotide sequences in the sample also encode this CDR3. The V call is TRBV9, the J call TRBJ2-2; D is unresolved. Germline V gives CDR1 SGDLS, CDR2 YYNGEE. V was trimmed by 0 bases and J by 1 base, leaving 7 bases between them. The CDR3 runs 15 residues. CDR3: CASSVGSGNTGELFF. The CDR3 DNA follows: TGTGCCAGCAGCGTAGGCTCCGGGAACACCGGGGAGCTGTTTTTT.

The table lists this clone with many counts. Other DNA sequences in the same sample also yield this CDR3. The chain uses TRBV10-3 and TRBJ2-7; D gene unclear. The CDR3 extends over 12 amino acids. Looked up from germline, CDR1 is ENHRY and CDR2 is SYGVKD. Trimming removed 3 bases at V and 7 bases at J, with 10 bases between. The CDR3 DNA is TGTGCCATCAGTGAAATAGGGTCAGAGCAGTACTTC. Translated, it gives CAISEIGSEQYF.

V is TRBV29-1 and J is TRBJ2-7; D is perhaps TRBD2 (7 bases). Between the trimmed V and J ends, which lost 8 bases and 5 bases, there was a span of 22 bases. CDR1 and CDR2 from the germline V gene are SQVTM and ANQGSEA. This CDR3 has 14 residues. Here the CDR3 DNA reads TGCAGCACCCATACGGGGGGCCCCGTGGACGAGCAGTACTTC. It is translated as CSTHTGGPVDEQYF.

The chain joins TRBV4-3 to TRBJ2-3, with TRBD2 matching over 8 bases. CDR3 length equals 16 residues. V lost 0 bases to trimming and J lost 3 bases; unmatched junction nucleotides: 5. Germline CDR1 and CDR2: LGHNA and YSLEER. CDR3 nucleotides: TGCGCCAGCAGCCAAGATTTTAGCGGGAAAACAGATACGCAGTATTTT. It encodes CASSQDFSGKTDTQYF.

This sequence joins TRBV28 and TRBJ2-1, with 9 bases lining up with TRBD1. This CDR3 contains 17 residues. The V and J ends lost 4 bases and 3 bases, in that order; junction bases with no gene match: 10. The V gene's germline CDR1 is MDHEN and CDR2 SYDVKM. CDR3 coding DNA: TGTGCCAGCAGTTCTCACAGGGGGCCTGTATTCTACAATGAGCAGTTCTTC. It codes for CASSSHRGPVFYNEQFF. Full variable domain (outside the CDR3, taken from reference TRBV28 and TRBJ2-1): DVKVTQSSRYLVKRTGEKVFLECVQDMDHENMFWYRQDPGLGLRLIYFSYDVKMKEKGDIPEGYSVSREKKERFSLILESASTNQTSMYLCASSSHRGPVFYNEQFFGPGTRLTVL.

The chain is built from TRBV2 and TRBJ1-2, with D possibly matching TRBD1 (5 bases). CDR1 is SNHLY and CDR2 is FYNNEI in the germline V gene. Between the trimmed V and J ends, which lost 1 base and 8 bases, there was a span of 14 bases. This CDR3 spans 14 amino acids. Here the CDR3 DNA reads TGTGCCAGCAGTGAAGGGGGCTGGCTCGGGGGCTACACCTTC. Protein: CASSEGGWLGGYTF.